A selection of T cell receptor beta chains follows, all from one sample in a study of blood T cell repertoires in COVID-19. Repertoires were generated with immunoSEQ multiplex PCR, while TCRdb's copy carries only in-frame clones and drops some. The sample lists about 48,000 clones, over 75% occurring once. Sample: peripheral blood. The receptors here all came from a woman in her sixties with acute or convalescent COVID-19. Both conserved end residues are part of each CDR3. The order of the fields is D gene, J gene, clone size, V gene, CDR3 protein, CDR3 DNA. D genes are given only for firm matches. Size tells how often a clone was seen (once, few, many) or the class of an expanded clone, and some rows leave it out.

>TRBD2|TRBJ2-2|-|TRBV3-1/TRBV3-2
CASSRTSGTGELFF
TGTGCCAGCAGCCGGACTAGTGGGACCGGGGAGCTGTTTTTT
>TRBD2|TRBJ2-1|-|TRBV11-2
CASSLDNFSGAENEQFF
TGTGCCAGCAGCTTAGACAATTTTAGCGGGGCAGAGAATGAGCAGTTCTTC
>TRBD2|TRBJ2-2|-|TRBV6-6
CASSHLPGGLASTGELFF
TGTGCCAGCAGTCATTTGCCGGGGGGGCTAGCGAGTACCGGGGAGCTGTTTTTT
>-|TRBJ1-1|-|TRBV18
CASSPQVSGESTEAFF
TGTGCCAGCTCACCCCAGGTCTCAGGGGAGAGCACTGAAGCTTTCTTT
>TRBD1|TRBJ2-6|-|TRBV19
CASSIEGGAAGANVLTF
TGTGCCAGTAGTATAGAAGGGGGCGCGGCTGGGGCCAACGTCCTGACTTTC
>-|TRBJ1-1|-|TRBV25-1
CASSDGGWITEAFF
TGTGCCAGCAGTGATGGGGGGTGGATCACTGAAGCTTTCTTT
>TRBD2|TRBJ2-1|-|TRBV10-1
CASSAPGRGDEQFF
TGCGCCAGCAGTGCCCCAGGCCGGGGGGATGAGCAGTTCTTC
>TRBD2|TRBJ2-1|-|TRBV5-1
CASSSTSGTLNEQFF
TGCGCCAGCAGCTCAACTAGCGGGACGTTGAATGAGCAGTTCTTC
>-|TRBJ2-1|-|TRBV30
CAWMSPNEQFF
TGTGCCTGGATGAGCCCCAATGAGCAGTTCTTC
>TRBD1|TRBJ2-5|few|TRBV7-9
CASSFDRGRETQYF
TGTGCCAGCAGCTTCGACAGGGGGCGCGAGACCCAGTACTTC
>-|TRBJ1-3|-|TRBV29-1
CSVASFSGNTIYF
TGCAGCGTGGCCTCCTTCTCTGGAAACACCATATATTTT